The 12 T cell receptor beta chains below were found in one sample sequenced in a study of Graves' ophthalmopathy and Graves' hyperthyroidism listed by TCRdb under 2018. Instrument on record: Illumina HiSeq 2000. For repertoire sequencing, TCR beta CDR3 regions were amplified from RNA transcripts. A first-round RT-PCR used HTBI primers with the Qiagen OneStep RT-PCR kit, followed by a second-round multiplex PCR, size selection and purification. TCRdb ran its own pipeline on the public reads, namely fastp trimming at Q25 and MiXCR clone calling, and kept in-frame beta chains. Each entry is one CDR3 protein sequence, shown with its most common DNA and genes. This sample comprises 300,000 to 400,000 distinct CDR3 sequences, roughly 17% of them detected only once. Together, the top ten hold roughly an eighth of the sample. Material for sequencing was peripheral blood. These receptors came from an adult man with Graves' ophthalmopathy.

This clonotype has a count of ten or more. The CDR3 DNA reads as TGTGCCAGCAGCGCACATCCGGGACAGGGTGACATTCAGTACTTC. Protein sequence: CASSAHPGQGDIQYF. This sequence joins TRBV7-8 and TRBJ2-4; 9 positions agree with TRBD1. CDR1 is SGHVS and CDR2 is FQNEAQ in the germline V gene. The CDR3 runs 15 residues. Trimming cost V 5 bases and J 8 bases; bases outside gene matches: 10.

This clonotype was observed many times. The CDR3 DNA reads as TGCAGTGCTAGTAACAGGGCCCCCTACGAGCAGTACTTC. Translated: CSASNRAPYEQYF. This sequence joins TRBV20-1 and TRBJ2-7, with D perhaps matching TRBD1 (6 bases). This CDR3 contains 13 residues. V was cut by 3 bases and J by 2 bases, with 11 bases left in between. Per the germline V gene, CDR1 is DFQATT and CDR2 is SNEGSKA (reference sequence).

This clonotype was detected ten times or more. This chain uses TRBV3-1 with TRBJ1-1; no clear D. The CDR3 is 13 amino acids. Germline V gene data show CDR1 as LGHDT and CDR2 as YNNKEL (reference sequence). The V gene lost 2 bases and the J gene lost 4 bases, with 8 bases spanning the gap. Here the CDR3 DNA reads TGTGCCAGCAGCCAAACGCGGGTCACTGAAGCTTTCTTT. As protein: CASSQTRVTEAFF.

There are many counts of this clonotype. V is TRBV6-1 and J is TRBJ2-7, with D unclear. V was clipped by 3 bases and J by 5 bases, with 14 bases between them. Looked up from germline, CDR1 is MNHNS and CDR2 is SASEGT. The CDR3 consists of 14 residues. DNA for the CDR3: TGTGCCAGCAGTGACGGTGGGTACGAACACGAGCAGTACTTC. Protein: CASSDGGYEHEQYF.

This chain uses TRBV18 with TRBJ1-5, with D maybe TRBD1 (5 bases). Germline V lookup: CDR1 KGHSH, CDR2 LQKENI. The CDR3 sequence is 15 residues long. V was clipped by 8 bases and J by 4 bases, with 18 bases between them. CDR3 in DNA: TGTGCCAGCAGTCCCTCACGGGGGTGGAATCAGCCCCAGCATTTT. It specifies CASSPSRGWNQPQHF.

This clonotype occurred many times. The DNA of the CDR3 is TGCGCCAGCAGCCCCTCGCCAGGGAACTATGGCTACACCTTC. Encoded protein: CASSPSPGNYGYTF. The chain employs TRBV5-1 and TRBJ1-2; D may be TRBD1 (5 bases). The germline V gene encodes CDR1 SGHRS and CDR2 YFSETQ. The CDR3 extends over 14 amino acids. Trimming removed 4 bases at V and 2 bases at J, with 12 bases between.

This clonotype was detected many times. The chain recombines TRBV6-1 with TRBJ1-5, with D unclear. V lost 2 bases, J lost 4 bases, and 6 bases lay in between. The length of the CDR3 is 13 residues. Germline assignment: CDR1 MNHNS and CDR2 SASEGT. CDR3 nucleotides: TGTGCCAGCAGTGAATGGCAGAATCAGCCCCAGCATTTT. Its translation is CASSEWQNQPQHF.

At least ten counts were recorded for this clonotype. The J gene is TRBJ2-7, the V gene TRBV5-1; a possible D gene is TRBD2 (6 bases). The CDR3 runs 15 residues. CDR1 is SGHRS and CDR2 is YFSETQ in the germline V gene. V lost 4 bases and J lost 3, with 17 bases in between. The CDR3 region is CASSPQASVLYEQYF. In DNA form, the CDR3 reads TGCGCCAGCAGCCCGCAGGCTAGCGTCCTCTACGAGCAGTACTTC.

This clonotype was observed at least ten times. This sequence joins TRBV20-1 and TRBJ2-7, with D perhaps matching TRBD1 or TRBD2 (5 bases each). The CDR3 is made up of 13 amino acids. Trimming removed 6 bases at V and 0 bases at J, with 12 bases between. CDR1 is DFQATT, CDR2 SNEGSKA, per germline (reference sequence). Here the CDR3 reads CSATGRASYEQYF. Here the CDR3 DNA reads TGCAGTGCCACGGGGCGGGCCTCCTACGAGCAGTACTTC.

This clonotype occurred many times. V gene TRBV7-2 combines with J gene TRBJ2-4; the D gene is possibly TRBD1 (6 bases). Trimming took 6 bases from V and 6 from J, leaving 15 bases between them. The V gene's germline CDR1 is SGHTA and CDR2 FQGNSA. The CDR3 spans 14 residues. The CDR3 sequence: CASRQPGQGNIQYF. CDR3 nucleotide sequence: TGTGCCAGCAGACAGCCGGGACAAGGAAACATTCAGTACTTC.

This clonotype was observed at least ten times. The chain links TRBV7-6 to TRBJ1-2; TRBD1 might be the D (6 bases). Trimming removed 6 bases at V and 6 bases at J, with 17 bases between. This CDR3 comprises 14 residues. CDR1 and CDR2 from the germline V gene are SGHVS and FNYEAQ. The chain's CDR3 is CASSLNTGQDGYTF. For the CDR3, the DNA is TGTGCCAGCAGTCTCAACACAGGGCAGGATGGCTACACCTTC.

Many counts were recorded for this clonotype. The chain carries TRBV29-1 and TRBJ2-7; unclear D gene. CDR1 and CDR2 (germline): SQVTM, ANQGSEA. The CDR3 has 13 amino acids. Trimming left V 4 bases short and J 5 bases short, with 15 bases between. CDR3 region: CSVVVVNRNEQYF. In DNA form, the CDR3 reads TGCAGCGTTGTTGTTGTGAACCGGAACGAGCAGTACTTC.